Listed below are T cell receptor beta chains from one sample, sequenced in a study of T cell responses to AZD1222 COVID-19 vaccine. The data were produced by immunoSEQ multiplex PCR, yet TCRdb's version contains in-frame clones alone and is incomplete. The sample has some 98,000 clones, about 88% seen once. The input for sequencing was peripheral blood, taken on day 0 of AZD1222 vaccination. The receptors were gathered from an adult in good health. Each CDR3 is given without its conserved first and last residue. Fields, in order: J gene, V gene, CDR3 protein.

j_gene: TRBJ2-3; v_gene: TRBV20-1; CDR3aa: SASLGGTDTQY
j_gene: TRBJ2-1; v_gene: TRBV7-9; CDR3aa: ASSRKRGQLASHNEQF
j_gene: TRBJ1-2; v_gene: TRBV11-2; CDR3aa: ASSLALPGGSYT
j_gene: TRBJ2-2; v_gene: TRBV5-5; CDR3aa: ASSPGGGAFNTGELF
j_gene: TRBJ2-2; v_gene: TRBV24-1; CDR3aa: ATSDLPGQGNTGELF
j_gene: TRBJ1-1; v_gene: TRBV11-2; CDR3aa: ASSQTGPRTEAF
j_gene: TRBJ1-3; v_gene: TRBV9; CDR3aa: ASSVRDTDSGNTIY
j_gene: TRBJ1-3; v_gene: TRBV19; CDR3aa: ATSPGSELGDPGNTIY
j_gene: TRBJ1-1; v_gene: TRBV7-2; CDR3aa: ASSENNWGQGKEAF
j_gene: TRBJ2-5; v_gene: TRBV7-7; CDR3aa: ASSLRSAGLETQY
j_gene: TRBJ1-4; v_gene: TRBV9; CDR3aa: ASSVKGGEKLF
j_gene: TRBJ1-5; v_gene: TRBV10-3; CDR3aa: AISAQGISGVQPQH
j_gene: TRBJ1-6; v_gene: TRBV9; CDR3aa: ASSVDRGDSPLH
j_gene: TRBJ1-1; v_gene: TRBV10-3; CDR3aa: AISESRQGKPEAF
j_gene: TRBJ2-3; v_gene: TRBV6-2/TRBV6-3; CDR3aa: ASSPYEGDTQY
j_gene: TRBJ1-6; v_gene: TRBV28; CDR3aa: ASSFTRGRESYNSPLH
j_gene: TRBJ1-1; v_gene: TRBV5-1; CDR3aa: ASSLVRVRDTEAF
j_gene: TRBJ2-1; v_gene: TRBV15; CDR3aa: ATSRDRRVLGNEQF
j_gene: TRBJ2-1; v_gene: TRBV6-2/TRBV6-3; CDR3aa: ASSKYRTGTTYNEQF
j_gene: TRBJ2-5; v_gene: TRBV5-4; CDR3aa: ASSKLAETQY
j_gene: TRBJ2-5; v_gene: TRBV29-1; CDR3aa: SAISWQKETQY
j_gene: TRBJ1-2; v_gene: TRBV5-1; CDR3aa: ASSLATGADYGYT
j_gene: TRBJ1-2; v_gene: TRBV3-1/TRBV3-2; CDR3aa: ASSQGERYGYT
j_gene: TRBJ2-3; v_gene: TRBV7-9; CDR3aa: ASSPKFADTQY
j_gene: TRBJ1-2; v_gene: TRBV23-1; CDR3aa: ASSPRTGTRGNYGYT
j_gene: TRBJ2-7; v_gene: TRBV3-1/TRBV3-2; CDR3aa: ASSHETASGESYEQY
j_gene: TRBJ1-6; v_gene: TRBV7-3; CDR3aa: ASSPGASRNSPLH
j_gene: TRBJ2-1; v_gene: TRBV25-1; CDR3aa: ASSEGNEQF
j_gene: TRBJ2-5; v_gene: TRBV29-1; CDR3aa: SVLAGAETQY
j_gene: TRBJ1-2; v_gene: TRBV7-9; CDR3aa: AIETLQGRYGYT
j_gene: TRBJ1-4; v_gene: TRBV5-6; CDR3aa: ASSLDSGRTNEKLF
j_gene: TRBJ1-2; v_gene: TRBV9; CDR3aa: ASSEGQNSPYGYT
j_gene: TRBJ2-7; v_gene: TRBV9; CDR3aa: ASSVESLLFGGNYEQY
j_gene: TRBJ2-1; v_gene: TRBV9; CDR3aa: ASSPASLGNNEQF
j_gene: TRBJ1-2; v_gene: TRBV9; CDR3aa: ASSSDGTVANYGYT
j_gene: TRBJ1-2; v_gene: TRBV19; CDR3aa: ASMRADIIGYGYT
j_gene: TRBJ1-1; v_gene: TRBV29-1; CDR3aa: SGRWDTEAF
j_gene: TRBJ1-4; v_gene: TRBV9; CDR3aa: ASSVRGGAGNEKLF
j_gene: TRBJ1-5; v_gene: TRBV18; CDR3aa: ASSPTGNNQPQH
j_gene: TRBJ2-3; v_gene: TRBV19; CDR3aa: ASSIRGSDTQY
j_gene: TRBJ2-7; v_gene: TRBV5-4; CDR3aa: ASSPGDRGRYEQY
j_gene: TRBJ2-7; v_gene: TRBV25-1; CDR3aa: ASSARTSDNEQY
j_gene: TRBJ1-3; v_gene: TRBV5-5; CDR3aa: ASSLAGNTIY
j_gene: TRBJ2-7; v_gene: TRBV7-8; CDR3aa: ASSLRDGGPYEQY
j_gene: TRBJ1-1; v_gene: TRBV7-2; CDR3aa: ASSPDRTEAF
j_gene: TRBJ2-7; v_gene: TRBV19; CDR3aa: ASSPGQGQPYEQY
j_gene: TRBJ1-3; v_gene: TRBV28; CDR3aa: ASSYQGRNTIY
j_gene: TRBJ1-2; v_gene: TRBV5-5; CDR3aa: ASSSGMGAGVIYGYT
j_gene: TRBJ1-1; v_gene: TRBV4-1; CDR3aa: ASSQEKRQGGTEAF
j_gene: TRBJ1-2; v_gene: TRBV6-5; CDR3aa: ASSTSRTGGYGYT
j_gene: TRBJ2-1; v_gene: TRBV7-8; CDR3aa: ASGRPGQGAYEQF
j_gene: TRBJ2-2; v_gene: TRBV30; CDR3aa: ARDQNTGELF
j_gene: TRBJ1-6; v_gene: TRBV30; CDR3aa: AWTYGGQGPLH